This T cell receptor beta chain originates from a study of blood T cell repertoires in COVID-19. Across the study: Samples came from the United States, Italy and Spain, spanning acute and convalescent COVID-19. T cells, B-cell-depleted T cells, or PBMCs supplied cDNA or gDNA.

Profiled with immunoSEQ multiplex PCR; TCRdb holds only in-frame clones, not every one. The data contain 300,000 to 350,000 clones, more than 70% of them seen just once; the ten biggest clones take up 2.5% to 3%. Germline values: CDR1 LGHDT, CDR2 YNNKEL (reference sequence). The V gene end was trimmed by 4 bases and the J gene end by 7 bases; junction bases not matched to a gene: 13. The CDR3 covers 15 residues. The table lists this clone with a count of one. This clonotype originated in a man aged 25-40 years with active or convalescent COVID-19. The sequenced material came from peripheral blood. V is TRBV3-1 (or the pseudogene TRBV3-2) and J is TRBJ2-7; 7 nucleotides match TRBD2. The CDR3 spells CASSRVAGVLGEQYF. CDR3 coding DNA: TGTGCCAGCAGCCGTGTGGCGGGAGTATTAGGGGAGCAGTACTTC.